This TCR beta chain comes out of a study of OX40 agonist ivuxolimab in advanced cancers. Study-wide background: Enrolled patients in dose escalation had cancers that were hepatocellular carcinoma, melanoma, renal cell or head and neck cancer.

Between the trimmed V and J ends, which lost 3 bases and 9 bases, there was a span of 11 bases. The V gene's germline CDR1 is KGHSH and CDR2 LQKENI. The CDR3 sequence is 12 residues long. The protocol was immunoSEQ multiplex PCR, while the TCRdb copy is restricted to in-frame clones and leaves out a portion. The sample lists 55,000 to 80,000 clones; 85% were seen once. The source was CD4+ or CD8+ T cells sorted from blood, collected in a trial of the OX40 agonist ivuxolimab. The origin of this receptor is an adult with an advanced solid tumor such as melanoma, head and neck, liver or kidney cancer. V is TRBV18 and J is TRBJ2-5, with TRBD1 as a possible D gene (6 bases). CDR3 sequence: CASSPLRGSQYF. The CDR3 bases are TGTGCCAGCTCACCTCTGAGGGGGTCCCAGTACTTC.